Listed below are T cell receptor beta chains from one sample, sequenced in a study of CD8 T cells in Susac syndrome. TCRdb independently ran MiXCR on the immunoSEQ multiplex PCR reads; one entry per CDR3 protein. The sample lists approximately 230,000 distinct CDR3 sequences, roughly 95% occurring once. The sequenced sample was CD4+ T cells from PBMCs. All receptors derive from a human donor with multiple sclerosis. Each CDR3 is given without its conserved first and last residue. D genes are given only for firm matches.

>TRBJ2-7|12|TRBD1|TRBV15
ATRMDRGGYEQY
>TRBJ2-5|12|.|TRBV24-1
ATSGGAVQETQY
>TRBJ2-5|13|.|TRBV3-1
ASSQGRGGSETQY
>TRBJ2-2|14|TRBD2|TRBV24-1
ATSDHGLAGTGELF
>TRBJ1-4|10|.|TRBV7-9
ASGVPREKLF
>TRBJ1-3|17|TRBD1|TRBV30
AWSYGTGTYSSSGNTIY
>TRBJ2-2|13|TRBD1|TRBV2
ASTLDREFGGELF
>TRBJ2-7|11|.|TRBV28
ASSLGPIYEQY
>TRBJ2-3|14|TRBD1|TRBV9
ASSVATGVGADTQY
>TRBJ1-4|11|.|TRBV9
ASSPRDDEKLF
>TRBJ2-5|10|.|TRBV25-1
ASRAGRETQY
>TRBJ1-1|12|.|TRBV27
ASSFPGANTEAF
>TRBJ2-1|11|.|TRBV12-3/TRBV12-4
ASSRDFYNEQF
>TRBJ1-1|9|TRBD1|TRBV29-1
SAGGKTEAF
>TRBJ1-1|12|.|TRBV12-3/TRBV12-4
ASSLTGRNTEAF
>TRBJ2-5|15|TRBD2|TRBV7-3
ASSLLPRGSGEETQY
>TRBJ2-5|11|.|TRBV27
ASSFQGTETQY
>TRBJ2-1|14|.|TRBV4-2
ASSQEPRSSYNEQF
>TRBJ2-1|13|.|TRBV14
ASSPLGGDHNEQF
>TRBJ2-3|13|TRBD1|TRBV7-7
ASSLTGGYGDTQY
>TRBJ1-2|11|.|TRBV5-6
ASSLGRIYGYT
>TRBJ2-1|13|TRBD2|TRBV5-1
ASSFELAGAPEQF
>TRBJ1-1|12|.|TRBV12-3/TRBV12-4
ASSLGGPDTEAF
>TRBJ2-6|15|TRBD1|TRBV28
ASSLQGSYSGANVLT
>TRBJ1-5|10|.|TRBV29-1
SVALGDQPQH
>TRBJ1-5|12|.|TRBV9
ASSVTGNNQPQH
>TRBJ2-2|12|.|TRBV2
ASKEQGPTGELF
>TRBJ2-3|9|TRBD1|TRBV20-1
SAPGQGSQY
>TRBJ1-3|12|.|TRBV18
ASSPVKAGNTIY
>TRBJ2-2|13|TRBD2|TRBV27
ASRRLAVGTGELF
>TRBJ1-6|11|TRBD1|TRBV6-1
ASGTGFDSPLH
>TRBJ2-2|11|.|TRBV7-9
ASNIVDTGELF
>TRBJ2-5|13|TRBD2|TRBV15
ATSRMGRREETQY